These T cell receptor beta chains were read from a single sample in a study of beta chain features in type 1 diabetes. Some clones are missing from TCRdb's copy, which holds only in-frame ones; the method was immunoSEQ multiplex PCR. The sample holds about 320,000 clones; less than 15% are singletons and the top ten take under 8.5%. Input material: central memory CD4+ T cells from blood. The receptors derive from a man in his thirties or forties in good health. Each CDR3 is given with its conserved first and last residue. The D gene is left open where the match is weak. Only some rows state a clone size, as once, few, many or a class for expanded clones.

V gene,clone size,J gene,D gene,CDR3 protein,CDR3 DNA
TRBV7-2,.,TRBJ1-1,.,CASSYAKTSFEAFF,TGTGCCAGCAGCTACGCCAAGACCAGCTTTGAAGCTTTCTTT
TRBV7-9,many,TRBJ2-3,.,CASSSTTDTQYF,TGTGCCAGCAGCTCAACCACAGATACGCAGTATTTT
TRBV6-5,few,TRBJ2-5,TRBD2,CASSSLAGTHF,TGTGCCAGCAGTTCCCTAGCGGGAACCCACTTC
TRBV10-3,.,TRBJ2-2,.,CAINTGQETGELFF,TGTGCCATCAATACAGGGCAAGAAACCGGGGAGCTGTTTTTT
TRBV28,.,TRBJ1-2,.,CASSPGHSNYGYTF,TGTGCCAGCAGTCCCGGACACTCTAACTATGGCTACACCTTC
TRBV6-5,.,TRBJ1-6,.,CASSEVGPPLHF,TGTGCCAGCAGTGAAGTTGGGCCACCCCTCCACTTT
TRBV6-6,few,TRBJ2-4,TRBD2,CASSYSSGGGIQYF,TGTGCCAGCAGTTACTCGAGCGGGGGTGGCATTCAGTACTTC
TRBV7-7,few,TRBJ2-5,TRBD2,CASSRGGRLAVETQYF,TGTGCCAGCAGCCGAGGTGGCCGACTAGCAGTAGAGACCCAGTACTTC
TRBV10-3,.,TRBJ1-1,.,CAIRDFSTEAFF,TGTGCCATCAGGGACTTTTCCACTGAAGCTTTCTTT
TRBV5-1,few,TRBJ2-3,TRBD1,CASSLFIRTGVRRTDTQYF,TGCGCCAGCAGCTTGTTCATCCGGACAGGGGTTCGCCGTACAGATACGCAGTATTTT
TRBV19,few,TRBJ1-2,.,CASSTTRTDFRGYTF,TGTGCCAGTAGTACAACCCGGACAGACTTTCGTGGCTACACCTTC
TRBV2,.,TRBJ2-1,TRBD2,CASSPTSGEYNEQFF,TGTGCCAGCAGTCCCACTAGCGGCGAGTACAATGAGCAGTTCTTC
TRBV11-2,.,TRBJ1-6,.,CASSLTGGYNSPLHF,TGTGCCAGCAGCCTGACGGGGGGCTATAATTCACCCCTCCACTTT
TRBV7-2,many,TRBJ2-1,.,CASSLWGGEQFF,TGTGCCAGCAGCTTATGGGGAGGTGAGCAGTTCTTC
TRBV5-4,many,TRBJ2-3,TRBD2,CASSKPAGGRADTQYF,TGTGCCAGCAGTAAGCCTGCGGGAGGTCGGGCAGATACGCAGTATTTT
TRBV7-2,.,TRBJ2-5,TRBD1,CASSRQGGNQETQYF,TGTGCCAGCAGCCGACAGGGGGGCAACCAGGAGACCCAGTACTTC
TRBV29-1,few,TRBJ2-3,TRBD1,CSVGQGVTDTQYF,TGCAGCGTGGGACAGGGGGTAACAGATACGCAGTATTTT
TRBV7-3,.,TRBJ2-3,.,CASSPGTSTDTQYF,TGTGCCAGCAGCCCTGGCACCTCCACAGATACGCAGTATTTT
TRBV9,many,TRBJ2-3,TRBD2,CASSVAGGPVDTQYF,TGTGCCAGCAGCGTAGCGGGAGGGCCGGTAGATACGCAGTATTTT
TRBV10-1,.,TRBJ2-2,.,CASSEIYPGELFF,TGCGCCAGCAGTGAGATATACCCCGGGGAGCTGTTTTTT
TRBV10-1,few,TRBJ2-7,.,CASSESYRGADYEQYF,TGCGCCAGCAGTGAGTCGTATAGAGGGGCGGACTACGAGCAGTACTTC
TRBV30,few,TRBJ1-1,.,CAWSLTGVGTEAFF,TGTGCCTGGAGTCTCACGGGGGTGGGCACTGAAGCTTTCTTT
TRBV7-2,few,TRBJ2-1,.,CASSLGRHNEQFF,TGTGCCAGCAGCTTAGGACGCCACAATGAGCAGTTCTTC
TRBV11-2,.,TRBJ1-3,.,CASSLDFGSGNTIYF,TGTGCCAGCAGCTTAGATTTCGGATCTGGAAACACCATATATTTT
TRBV11-3,.,TRBJ2-3,.,CASSLSERPQYF,TGTGCCAGCAGCTTGAGTGAACGTCCGCAGTATTTT
TRBV5-6,.,TRBJ1-5,.,CASSFPSYSNQPQHF,TGTGCCAGCAGCTTTCCCAGCTATAGCAATCAGCCCCAGCATTTT
TRBV5-1,many,TRBJ1-1,TRBD1,CASSKGQTLKNEAFF,TGCGCCAGCAGCAAGGGACAGACCTTAAAAAATGAAGCTTTCTTT
TRBV7-3,few,TRBJ2-1,TRBD2,CASSAGTSGTNEQFF,TGTGCCAGCAGCGCTGGGACTAGCGGAACAAATGAGCAGTTCTTC
TRBV7-2,.,TRBJ1-2,TRBD1,CASSTSRDRDGYTF,TGTGCCAGCAGCACGTCCCGGGACAGGGATGGCTACACCTTC
TRBV6-6,.,TRBJ1-5,TRBD1,CASSHRGRSQPQHF,TGTGCCAGCAGTCACAGGGGGCGGAGTCAGCCCCAGCATTTT
TRBV5-5,.,TRBJ2-2,.,CASSSIQGNTGELFF,TGTGCCAGCAGCAGTATACAGGGGAACACCGGGGAGCTGTTTTTT
TRBV6-5,.,TRBJ2-3,TRBD2,CASSYARGGADTQYF,TGTGCCAGCAGTTACGCGCGCGGGGGAGCAGATACGCAGTATTTT
TRBV5-4,few,TRBJ1-1,.,CASSLGAGTEAFF,TGTGCCAGCAGCTTAGGAGCAGGCACTGAAGCTTTCTTT
TRBV4-1,.,TRBJ1-2,.,CASSQDRDGLGGYTF,TGCGCCAGCAGCCAAGATCGGGACGGGCTGGGCGGCTACACCTTC
TRBV4-3,.,TRBJ2-1,.,CASSQDETITYNEQFF,TGCGCCAGCAGCCAAGATGAGACAATCACCTACAATGAGCAGTTCTTC
TRBV6-6,few,TRBJ2-1,TRBD1,CASSYLDRTGEQFF,TGTGCCAGCAGTTACTTGGACAGGACGGGTGAGCAGTTCTTC
TRBV7-2,.,TRBJ2-7,TRBD2,CASSSGLAGGREQYF,TGTGCCAGCAGCTCGGGACTAGCGGGGGGGCGCGAGCAGTACTTC
TRBV2,.,TRBJ2-1,TRBD2,CASSPLAGTQFF,TGTGCCAGCAGCCCGCTAGCGGGGACACAGTTCTTC
TRBV28,few,TRBJ2-7,TRBD1,CASRSGQATGEQYF,TGTGCCAGCAGGTCGGGACAGGCCACCGGTGAGCAGTACTTC
TRBV29-1,few,TRBJ1-2,.,CSVDSYQFYTF,TGCAGCGTTGATAGCTATCAATTCTACACCTTC
TRBV12-5,.,TRBJ2-1,TRBD2,CASGLGELAGWSEQFF,TGTGCTAGTGGTTTGGGGGAACTAGCGGGCTGGAGTGAGCAGTTCTTC
TRBV7-2,few,TRBJ1-2,.,CASSSTGNYGYTF,TGTGCCAGCAGCTCAACAGGGAACTATGGCTACACCTTC
TRBV10-3,.,TRBJ1-1,.,CATWTEQNTEAFF,TGTGCCACCTGGACAGAACAAAACACTGAAGCTTTCTTT
TRBV28,.,TRBJ1-2,.,CASSIGGDYGYTF,TGTGCCAGCAGTATCGGGGGGGACTATGGCTACACCTTC
TRBV2,few,TRBJ1-2,.,CASRAGGLNYGYTF,TGTGCCAGCAGGGCCGGGGGACTTAACTATGGCTACACCTTC